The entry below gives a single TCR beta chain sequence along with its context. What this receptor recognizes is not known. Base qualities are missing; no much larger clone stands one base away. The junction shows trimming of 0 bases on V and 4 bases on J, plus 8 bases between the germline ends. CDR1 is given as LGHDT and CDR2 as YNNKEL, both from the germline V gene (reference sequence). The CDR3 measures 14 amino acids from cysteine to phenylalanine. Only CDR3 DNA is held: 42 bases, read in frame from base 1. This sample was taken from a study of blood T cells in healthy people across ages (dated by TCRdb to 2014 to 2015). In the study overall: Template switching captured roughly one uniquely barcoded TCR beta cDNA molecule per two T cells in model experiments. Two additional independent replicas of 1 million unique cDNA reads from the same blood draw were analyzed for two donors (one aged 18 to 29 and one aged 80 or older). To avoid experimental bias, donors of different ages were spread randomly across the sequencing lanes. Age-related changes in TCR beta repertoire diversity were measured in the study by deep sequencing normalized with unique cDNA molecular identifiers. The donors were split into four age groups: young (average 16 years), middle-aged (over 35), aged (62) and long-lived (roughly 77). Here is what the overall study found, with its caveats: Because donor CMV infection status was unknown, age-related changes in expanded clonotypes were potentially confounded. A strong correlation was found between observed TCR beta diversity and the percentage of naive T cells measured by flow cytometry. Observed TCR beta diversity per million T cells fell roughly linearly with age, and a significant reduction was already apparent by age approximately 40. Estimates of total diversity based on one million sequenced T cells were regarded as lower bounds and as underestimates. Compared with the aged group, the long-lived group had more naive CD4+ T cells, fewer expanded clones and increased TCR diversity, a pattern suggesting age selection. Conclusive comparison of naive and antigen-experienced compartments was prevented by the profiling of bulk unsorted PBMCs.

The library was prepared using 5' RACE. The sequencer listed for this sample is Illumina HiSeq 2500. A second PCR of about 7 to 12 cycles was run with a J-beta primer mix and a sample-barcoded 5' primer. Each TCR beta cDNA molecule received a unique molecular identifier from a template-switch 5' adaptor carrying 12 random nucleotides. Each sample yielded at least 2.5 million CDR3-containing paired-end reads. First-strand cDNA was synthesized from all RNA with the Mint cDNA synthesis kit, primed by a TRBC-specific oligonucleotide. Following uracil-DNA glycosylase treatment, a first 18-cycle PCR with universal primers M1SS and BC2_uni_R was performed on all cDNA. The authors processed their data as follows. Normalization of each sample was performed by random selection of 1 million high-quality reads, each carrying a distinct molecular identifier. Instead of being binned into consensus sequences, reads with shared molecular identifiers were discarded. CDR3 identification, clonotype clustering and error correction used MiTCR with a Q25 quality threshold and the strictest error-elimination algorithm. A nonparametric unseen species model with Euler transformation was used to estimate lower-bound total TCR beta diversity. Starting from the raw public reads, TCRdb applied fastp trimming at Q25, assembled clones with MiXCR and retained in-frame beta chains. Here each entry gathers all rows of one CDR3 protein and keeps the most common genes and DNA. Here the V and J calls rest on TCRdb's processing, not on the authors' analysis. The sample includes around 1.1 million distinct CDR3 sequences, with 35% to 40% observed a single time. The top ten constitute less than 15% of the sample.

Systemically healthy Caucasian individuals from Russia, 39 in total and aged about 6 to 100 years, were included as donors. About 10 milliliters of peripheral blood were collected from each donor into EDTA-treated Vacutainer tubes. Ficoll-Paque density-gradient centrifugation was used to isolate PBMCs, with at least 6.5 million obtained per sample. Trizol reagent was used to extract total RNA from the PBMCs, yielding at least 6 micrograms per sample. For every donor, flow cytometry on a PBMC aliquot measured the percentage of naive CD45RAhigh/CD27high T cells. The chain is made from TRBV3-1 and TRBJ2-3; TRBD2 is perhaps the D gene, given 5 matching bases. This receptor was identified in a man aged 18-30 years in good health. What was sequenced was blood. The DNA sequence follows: TGTGCCAGCAGCCAAGATGTGGGAGCAGATACGCAGTATTTT. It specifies CASSQDVGADTQYF.